A selection of T cell receptor beta chains follows, all from one sample in a study of blood T cell repertoires in COVID-19. Measured with immunoSEQ multiplex PCR; TCRdb has only the in-frame clones, and not every one. The data contain some 530,000 clones, 80% to 90% of them seen just once; the ten biggest clones take up approximately 2.9%. The sample consisted of peripheral blood. Receptors originate from a human donor in a cohort sampled during active COVID-19. The CDR3 runs from the conserved cysteine through the conserved F or W. D genes are given only for firm matches. Some rows mark clone size as missing; the rest say once, few, many or name a class of expanded clone.

d_call,j_call,v_call,clone_size,cdr3_nt,cdr3_aa
TRBD1,TRBJ1-4,TRBV2,few,TGTGCCAGCAGCTCCCGACAGGGGTGGAATGAAAAACTGTTTTTT,CASSSRQGWNEKLFF
NA,TRBJ2-3,TRBV18,NA,TGTGCCAGCTCACCATATCGCACAGATACGCAGTATTTT,CASSPYRTDTQYF
NA,TRBJ2-4,TRBV30,NA,TGTGCCTGGAGTGTCCTACAGTTAGCCAAAAACATTCAGTACTTC,CAWSVLQLAKNIQYF
NA,TRBJ2-2,TRBV3-1/TRBV3-2,NA,TGTGCCAGCAGCCAAGACCGGACCGGGGAGCTGTTTTTT,CASSQDRTGELFF
TRBD1,TRBJ1-2,TRBV5-4,few,TGTGCCAGCAGCTTGCCGGGGGTAGGGGACAGGGACGGCTACACCTTC,CASSLPGVGDRDGYTF
TRBD2,TRBJ2-7,TRBV18,NA,TGTGCCAGCTCACGCCCGGGACTAGCGAAACACGAGCAGTACTTC,CASSRPGLAKHEQYF
NA,TRBJ2-3,TRBV23-1,NA,TGCGCCAGCAGCCTTCGTAGCGAGGACTGCACAGATACGCAGTATTTT,CASSLRSEDCTDTQYF
TRBD2,TRBJ2-5,TRBV3-1/TRBV3-2,NA,TGTGCCAGCAGCGACCGATTAGCGGGGGAGACCCAGTACTTC,CASSDRLAGETQYF
TRBD2,TRBJ2-7,TRBV28,NA,TGTGCCAGCCGCCGGGGGGTCTACGAGCAGTACTTC,CASRRGVYEQYF
NA,TRBJ1-4,TRBV25-1,few,TGTGCCAGCAGGGAGGGCGCTAATGAAAAACTGTTTTTT,CASREGANEKLFF
TRBD2,TRBJ2-2,TRBV29-1,NA,TGCAGCGCAGCGGGAGCTGGTAACACCGGGGAGCTGTTTTTT,CSAAGAGNTGELFF
TRBD2,TRBJ2-7,TRBV7-9,NA,TGTGCCAGCAGCCGTCCGGGACTACCTCGAGGAGTGCAGTACTTC,CASSRPGLPRGVQYF
NA,TRBJ2-5,TRBV7-9,NA,TGTGCCAGCAGCTCTCCTGCAGGGGCCGAGACCCAGTACTTC,CASSSPAGAETQYF
TRBD1,TRBJ1-2,TRBV7-2,NA,TGTGCCAGCAGCCCCCGGGACAGGGGGCCGAACTATGGCTACACCTTC,CASSPRDRGPNYGYTF
NA,TRBJ2-3,TRBV27,NA,TGTGCCAGCAGTTTATACACAGGCTACAGCACAGATACGCAGTATTTT,CASSLYTGYSTDTQYF
TRBD2,TRBJ2-1,TRBV7-2,few,TGTGCCAGCAGCCCGGGACTAGGAGACAATGAGCAGTTCTTC,CASSPGLGDNEQFF
NA,TRBJ2-2,TRBV12-3/TRBV12-4,NA,TGTGCCAGCAGATCTGGGGAGCTGTTTTTT,CASRSGELFF
TRBD1,TRBJ2-1,TRBV11-2,NA,TGTGCCAGCAGCTTAGGGACGGGACAGGGGGTAAATGAGCAGTTCTTC,CASSLGTGQGVNEQFF
NA,TRBJ2-7,TRBV11-2,NA,TGTGCCAGCCGTGCTACAGGGGGGGGGCTCTACGAGCAGTACTTC,CASRATGGGLYEQYF
NA,TRBJ1-3,TRBV7-2,NA,TGTGCCAGCAGCTTTTCAGGGGTCTCTGGAAACACCATATATTTT,CASSFSGVSGNTIYF
TRBD1,TRBJ2-3,TRBV28,NA,TGTGCCAGCAGTTCTTCCGGACAGGTGGATACGCAGTATTTT,CASSSSGQVDTQYF
NA,TRBJ1-2,TRBV12-5,NA,TGTGCTAGTGGGATGGACGGGGGCTATGGCTACACCTTC,CASGMDGGYGYTF
NA,TRBJ2-1,TRBV9,NA,TGTGCCAGCAGCGTAGCTCACTCGGCCTACAATGAGCAGTTCTTC,CASSVAHSAYNEQFF
NA,TRBJ2-5,TRBV3-1/TRBV3-2,NA,TGTGCCAGCAGCCAAGACGGGACTGCGGAGACCCAGTACTTC,CASSQDGTAETQYF
NA,TRBJ2-5,TRBV19,few,TGTGCCAGTAGTCCGGGATCCGGGCTTGAAGAGACCCAGTACTTC,CASSPGSGLEETQYF
NA,TRBJ1-3,TRBV25-1,NA,TGTGCCAGCAGTGAACGACTCACCTCTGGAAACACCATATATTTT,CASSERLTSGNTIYF
TRBD2,TRBJ2-5,TRBV30,NA,TGTGCCTCTAGACTAGCGGGTAAAGGGGAGACCCAGTACTTC,CASRLAGKGETQYF
NA,TRBJ2-7,TRBV6-1,NA,TGTGCCAGCAGTGAAGCGGCCGGGGAACAGTACTTC,CASSEAAGEQYF
NA,TRBJ2-7,TRBV28,NA,TGTGCCAGCATCGGTGGTTACGAGCAGTACTTC,CASIGGYEQYF